This T cell receptor (beta chain) came from a study of shared clonotypes between healthy human individuals. Study-level points and caveats: Investigators expected sequencing depth to affect clonotype sharing among donors.

Looked up from germline, CDR1 is SGHNT and CDR2 is YYREEE (reference sequence). Trimming at V came to 5 bases and at J to 5 bases, leaving 10 bases not matched to a gene. The CDR3 length is 16 residues. TCRdb keeps only in-frame clones here, not all; method: immunoSEQ multiplex PCR. Of around 450,000 clones listed, roughly 83% are singletons. Participating donors were healthy, HIV-negative adults free of recent acute infections or vaccinations. Genomic DNA came from 70 million to 100 million PBMCs in unsorted samples. In regard to this clone: Its antigen is currently unknown.

V usage is TRBV5-4 and J usage is TRBJ2-3; 11 bases match TRBD2. The receptor's source is a woman between 35 and 50 years old in good health. Some clones in this sample may be carry-over from other donors' samples. Sequencing was performed on PBMCs. CDR3: CASRRIPGLAEDTQYF. In DNA form, the CDR3 reads TGTGCCAGCAGGCGGATCCCGGGACTAGCGGAAGATACGCAGTATTTT.